This T cell receptor (beta chain) was identified in a study of blood T cell repertoires in COVID-19. Some clones are missing from TCRdb's copy, which holds only in-frame ones; the method was immunoSEQ multiplex PCR. Of about 480,000 clones detected, about 90% appear once; the ten largest clones hold almost 2%. Trimming pared 6 bases from V and 0 bases from J, leaving 5 bases between. Germline values: CDR1 MNHNY, CDR2 SVGAGI (reference sequence). The CDR3 spans 12 residues. This sequence originates from a woman in her late teens or twenties with acute COVID-19. The sequencing input was PBMCs or T cells enriched from blood (not recorded which). This chain links TRBV6-6 with TRBJ1-1, with D unclear. CDR3 in amino acids: CASRELNTEAFF. CDR3 nucleotides: TGTGCCAGCAGGGAGTTGAACACTGAAGCTTTCTTT.